One T cell receptor beta chain is described in this entry. This specimen comes from a study of shared clonotypes between healthy human individuals. It was CD45RO-negative cells, positively selected for CCR7, that made up naive CD8 cells, with terminally differentiated effector memory CD45RA+ cells excluded. Measured with immunoSEQ multiplex PCR; TCRdb has only the in-frame clones, and not every one. The repertoire consists of roughly 770,000 clones, with about 96% occurring once and the leading ten covering over 0.2%. V lost 8 bases and J 2 bases, leaving 15 bases between the germline ends. CDR1 and CDR2 (germline): MDHEN, SYDVKM. The CDR3 extends over 14 amino acids.

The rearrangement links TRBV28 to TRBJ1-1, with a tentative D call TRBD1 (6 bases). The origin of this receptor is a man under 40 in good health. Sequenced: naive CD8+ T cells sorted from blood. CDR3 bases: TGTGCCAGCTGCACAGGGACGTTCAACACTGAAGCTTTCTTT. Translating it yields CASCTGTFNTEAFF.